This passage covers 5 T cell receptor beta chains from one sample sequenced in a study of Ad26.COV2.S vaccination and SARS-CoV-2 variants. Assay: immunoSEQ multiplex PCR; the TCRdb copy retains only in-frame clones and omits some. The sample holds over 250,000 clones, approximately 87% seen once. The treatment is: about 20 received Ad26.COV2.S at low or high dose, single or two shots; several received placebo; per-sample allocation not given. Each sample was drawn 63 days after the first injection (of vaccine or placebo). The specimen comprised peripheral blood, sampled in a trial of Ad26.COV2.S vaccine versus placebo. The receptors originated from a person between 18 and 65 years old who received the Ad26.COV2.S COVID-19 vaccine or a placebo.

This clone was found a few times. The chain links TRBV5-4 to TRBJ1-2, with D unresolved. Germline V gene sequence: CDR1 SGHNT, CDR2 YYREEE (reference sequence). The ends were cut back, 2 bases at V and 5 bases at J, with 13 bases in the middle. The CDR3 length is 14 residues. The CDR3 region is CASSFSGLAYGYTF. The CDR3 DNA follows: TGTGCCAGCAGCTTCAGTGGGCTGGCGTATGGCTACACCTTC. The whole variable domain, remainder taken from reference TRBV5-4 and TRBJ1-2, is ETGVTQSPTHLIKTRGQQVTLRCSSQSGHNTVSWYQQALGQGPQFIFQYYREEENGRGNFPPRFSGLQFPNYSSELNVNALELDDSALYLCASSFSGLAYGYTFGSGTRLTVV.

J is TRBJ2-5 and V is TRBV30, with TRBD2 identical over 8 bases. The germline V gene has CDR1 GTSNPN and CDR2 SVGIG (reference sequence). Trimming cost V 2 bases and J 7 bases; bases outside gene matches: 12. The length of the CDR3 is 15 residues. The CDR3 nucleotides read TGTGCCTGGAGTATCGGTAGCGGGGTGGTGGGGACCCAGTACTTC. It codes for CAWSIGSGVVGTQYF.

This sequence joins TRBV7-9 and TRBJ2-7; no clear D gene. This CDR3 is built from 13 residues. CDR1 and CDR2 from the germline V gene are SEHNR and FQNEAQ (reference sequence). Trimming left V 4 bases short and J 2 bases short, with 9 bases between. In nucleotides, the CDR3 is TGTGCCAGCAGCTCCGCAGGCGCCTACGAGCAGTACTTC. Translated: CASSSAGAYEQYF.

This clone was seen only once. The J gene is TRBJ1-2, the V gene TRBV5-1, with D unclear. Between the trimmed V and J ends, which lost 0 bases and 6 bases, there was a span of 12 bases. The germline V gene encodes CDR1 SGHRS and CDR2 YFSETQ. The CDR3 is made up of 14 amino acids. CDR3 sequence reads: CASSLAQAGHGYTF. CDR3 bases: TGCGCCAGCAGCTTGGCCCAGGCGGGCCATGGCTACACCTTC.

The V call is TRBV5-6, the J call TRBJ2-1; 10 bases line up with TRBD1. Germline V lookup: CDR1 SGHDT, CDR2 YYEEEE. The junction had 2 bases not matched to a gene; V was cut back by 1 base and J by 7 bases. The CDR3 contains 14 residues. The CDR3 loop reads CASSLRTGGNEQFF. The CDR3 DNA reads TGTGCCAGCAGCTTGAGGACAGGGGGGAATGAGCAGTTCTTC.